The entry that follows covers one T cell receptor beta chain sequence. In the authors' workflow: For nucleated cells, counts were estimated from reference gene primer amplification. Only in-frame clones appear in the TCRdb table, and some are missing; sequencing was by immunoSEQ multiplex PCR. Clone size and the V and J calls come from that table; the DNA yielded D and trimming. This table has about 180,000 clones, roughly 86% appearing once. J lost 4 bases, V lost 7 bases, and 9 bases had no gene match. Germline CDR1 is ENHRY and CDR2 is SYGVKD. The CDR3 loop spans 14 amino acids. This specimen belongs to a study of blood T cell repertoires in COVID-19. Study summary: T cells, B-cell-depleted T cells, or PBMCs provided the cDNA or gDNA that served as material.

Sequencing input: peripheral blood. This receptor was identified in a woman between 50 and 59 years old with acute or convalescent COVID-19. The chain employs TRBV10-3 and TRBJ1-1; TRBD1 agrees at 7 bases. The CDR3 protein is CAITNDRAATEAFF. For the CDR3, the DNA is TGTGCCATCACCAACGACAGGGCGGCCACTGAAGCTTTCTTT.